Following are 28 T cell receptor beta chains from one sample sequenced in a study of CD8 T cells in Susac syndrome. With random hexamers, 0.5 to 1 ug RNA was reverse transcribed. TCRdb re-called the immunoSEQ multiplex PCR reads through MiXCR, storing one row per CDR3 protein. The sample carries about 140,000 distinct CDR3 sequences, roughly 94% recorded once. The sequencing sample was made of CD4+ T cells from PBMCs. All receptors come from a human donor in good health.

The chain's CDR3 is CASSEGGYAPNIQYF. CDR3 nucleotides: TGTGCCAGCAGTGAGGGGGGGTATGCCCCAAACATTCAGTACTTC. This chain joins TRBV2 and TRBJ2-4, with 7 nucleotides matching TRBD2. The V segment lost 3 bases and the J segment 6 bases; nucleotides outside the gene matches: 8. This CDR3 has 15 amino acids. Germline CDR1 and CDR2: SNHLY and FYNNEI.

The CDR3 is CSVEDLNEQFF. The CDR3 region has the DNA TGCAGCGTTGAGGACCTCAATGAGCAGTTCTTC. V usage is TRBV29-1 and J usage is TRBJ2-1; D not certain. V gave up 3 bases and J gave up 6 bases, with 6 bases separating them. This CDR3 region has 11 residues. CDR1 and CDR2 from the germline V gene are SQVTM and ANQGSEA.

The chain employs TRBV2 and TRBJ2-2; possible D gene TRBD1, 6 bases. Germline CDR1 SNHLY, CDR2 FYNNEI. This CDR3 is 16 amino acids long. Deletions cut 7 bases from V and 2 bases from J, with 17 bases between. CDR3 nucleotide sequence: TGTGCCAGCACCGCCCCCAGGGGAAGTAACACCGGGGAGCTGTTTTTT. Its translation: CASTAPRGSNTGELFF.

CDR3: CSASPPGLQETQYF. The CDR3 nucleotides are TGCAGTGCTAGTCCACCGGGACTACAAGAGACCCAGTACTTC. J is TRBJ2-5 and V is TRBV20-1, with 7 positions matching TRBD2. Germline loops: CDR1 DFQATT, CDR2 SNEGSKA (reference sequence). The V segment lost 3 bases and the J segment 2 bases; nucleotides outside the gene matches: 6. The CDR3 contains 14 residues.

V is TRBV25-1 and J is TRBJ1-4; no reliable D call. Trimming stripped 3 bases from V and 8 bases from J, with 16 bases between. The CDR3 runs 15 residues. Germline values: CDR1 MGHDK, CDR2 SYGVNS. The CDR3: CASSEFEGLTEKLFF. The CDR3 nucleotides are TGTGCCAGCAGTGAGTTCGAGGGCTTGACAGAAAAACTGTTTTTT.

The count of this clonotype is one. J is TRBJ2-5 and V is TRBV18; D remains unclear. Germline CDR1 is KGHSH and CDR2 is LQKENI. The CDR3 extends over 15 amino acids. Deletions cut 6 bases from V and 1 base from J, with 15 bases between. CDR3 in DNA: TGTGCCAGCTCCGCCCAGTTTTCCGGCCAAGAGACCCAGTACTTC. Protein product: CASSAQFSGQETQYF.

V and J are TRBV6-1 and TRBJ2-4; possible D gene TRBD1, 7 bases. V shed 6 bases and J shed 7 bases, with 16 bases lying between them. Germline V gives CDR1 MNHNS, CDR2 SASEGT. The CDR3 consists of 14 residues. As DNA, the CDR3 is TGTGCCAGCAGGGAGGGGGCCAAGAGGAACATTCAGTACTTC. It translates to CASREGAKRNIQYF.

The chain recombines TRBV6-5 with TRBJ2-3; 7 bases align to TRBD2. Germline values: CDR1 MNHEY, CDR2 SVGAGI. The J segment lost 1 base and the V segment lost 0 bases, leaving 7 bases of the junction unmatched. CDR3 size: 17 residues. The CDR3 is CASSYSGLPEGTDTQYF. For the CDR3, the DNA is TGTGCCAGCAGTTACTCGGGACTACCCGAGGGCACAGATACGCAGTATTTT.

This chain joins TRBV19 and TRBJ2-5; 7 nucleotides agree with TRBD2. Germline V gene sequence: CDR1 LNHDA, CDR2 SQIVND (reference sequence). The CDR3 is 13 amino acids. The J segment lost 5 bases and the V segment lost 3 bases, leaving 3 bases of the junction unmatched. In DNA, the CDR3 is TGTGCCAGTAGTATCGGCGGGAGTGAGACCCAGTACTTC. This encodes CASSIGGSETQYF.

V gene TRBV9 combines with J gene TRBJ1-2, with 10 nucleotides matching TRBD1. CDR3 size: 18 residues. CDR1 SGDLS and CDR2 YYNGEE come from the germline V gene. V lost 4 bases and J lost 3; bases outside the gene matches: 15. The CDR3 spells CASSLEGGTGVRYYGYTF. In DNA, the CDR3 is TGTGCCAGCAGCCTTGAGGGAGGGACAGGGGTTCGGTACTATGGCTACACCTTC.

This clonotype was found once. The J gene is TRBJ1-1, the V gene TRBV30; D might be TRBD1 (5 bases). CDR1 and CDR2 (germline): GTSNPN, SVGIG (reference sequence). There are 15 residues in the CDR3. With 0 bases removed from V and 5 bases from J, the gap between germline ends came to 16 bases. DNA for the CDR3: TGTGCCTGGAGTGTACGAAGAAGAGAGGGGACTGAAGCTTTCTTT. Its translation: CAWSVRRREGTEAFF.

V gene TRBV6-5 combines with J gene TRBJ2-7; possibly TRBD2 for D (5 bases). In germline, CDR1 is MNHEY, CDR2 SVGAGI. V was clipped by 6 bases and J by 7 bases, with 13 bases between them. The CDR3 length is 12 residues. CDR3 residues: CASSRTPWEQYF. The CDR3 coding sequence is TGTGCCAGCAGCAGGACTCCGTGGGAGCAGTACTTC.

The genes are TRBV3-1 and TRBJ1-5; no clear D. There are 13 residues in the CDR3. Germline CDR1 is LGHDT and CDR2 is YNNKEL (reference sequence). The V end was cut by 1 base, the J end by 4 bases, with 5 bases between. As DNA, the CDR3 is TGTGCCAGCAGCCAAGGCAGAAATCAGCCCCAGCATTTT. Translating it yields CASSQGRNQPQHF.

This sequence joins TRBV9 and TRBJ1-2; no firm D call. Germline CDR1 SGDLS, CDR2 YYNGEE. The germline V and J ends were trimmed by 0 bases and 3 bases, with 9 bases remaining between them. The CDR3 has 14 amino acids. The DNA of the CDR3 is TGTGCCAGCAGCGTAGATGGGGTTGACTATGGCTACACCTTC. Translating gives CASSVDGVDYGYTF.

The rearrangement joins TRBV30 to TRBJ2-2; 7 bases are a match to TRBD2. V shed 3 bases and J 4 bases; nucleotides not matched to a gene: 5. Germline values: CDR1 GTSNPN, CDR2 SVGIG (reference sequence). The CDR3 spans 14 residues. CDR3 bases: TGTGCCTGGAGAGGACTAGTAGGCACCGGGGAGCTGTTTTTT. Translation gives CAWRGLVGTGELFF.

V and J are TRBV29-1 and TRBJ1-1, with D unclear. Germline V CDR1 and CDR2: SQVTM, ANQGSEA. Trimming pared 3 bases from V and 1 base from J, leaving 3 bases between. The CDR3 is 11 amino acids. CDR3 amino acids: CSVDPNTEAFF. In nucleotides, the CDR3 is TGCAGCGTTGATCCGAACACTGAAGCTTTCTTT.

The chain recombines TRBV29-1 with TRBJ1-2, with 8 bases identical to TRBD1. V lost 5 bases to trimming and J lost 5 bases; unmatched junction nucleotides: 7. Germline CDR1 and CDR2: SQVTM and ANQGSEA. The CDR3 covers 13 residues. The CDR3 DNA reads TGCAGCGTTCAAGGACAGGGTTATTATGGCTACACCTTC. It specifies CSVQGQGYYGYTF.

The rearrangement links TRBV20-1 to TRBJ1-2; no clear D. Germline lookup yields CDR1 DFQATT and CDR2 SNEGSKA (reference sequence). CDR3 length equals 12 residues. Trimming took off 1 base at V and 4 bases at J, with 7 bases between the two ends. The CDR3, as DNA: TGCAGTGCTAGAGTCGGGAGCTATGGCTACACCTTC. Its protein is CSARVGSYGYTF.

CDR3 in DNA: TGCAGTGCTATAAAAACCGGGAAGGCCCAGTACTTC. It specifies CSAIKTGKAQYF. V is TRBV20-1 and J is TRBJ2-5; D possibly corresponds to TRBD2 (5 bases). Germline lookup yields CDR1 DFQATT and CDR2 SNEGSKA (reference sequence). Trimming removed 4 bases from V and 9 bases from J, with 15 bases in between. The CDR3 has 12 amino acids.

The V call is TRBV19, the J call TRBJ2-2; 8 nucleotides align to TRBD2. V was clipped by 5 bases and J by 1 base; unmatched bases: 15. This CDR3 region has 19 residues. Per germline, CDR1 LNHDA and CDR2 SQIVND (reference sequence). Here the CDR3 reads CASSPGRSGRWVNTGELFF. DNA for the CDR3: TGTGCCAGTAGTCCGGGAAGGAGCGGGAGATGGGTGAACACCGGGGAGCTGTTTTTT.

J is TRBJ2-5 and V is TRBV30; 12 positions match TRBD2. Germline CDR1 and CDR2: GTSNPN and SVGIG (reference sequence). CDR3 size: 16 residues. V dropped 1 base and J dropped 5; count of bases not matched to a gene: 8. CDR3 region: CAWSDETSGSRETQYF. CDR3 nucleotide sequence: TGTGCCTGGAGTGACGAGACTAGCGGGAGCCGGGAGACCCAGTACTTC.

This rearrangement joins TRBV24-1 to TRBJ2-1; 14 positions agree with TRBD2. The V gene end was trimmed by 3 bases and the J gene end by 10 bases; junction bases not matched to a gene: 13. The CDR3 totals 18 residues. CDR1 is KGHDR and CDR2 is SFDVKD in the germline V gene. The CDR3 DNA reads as TGTGCCACCAGTGATCCCAAGGGACTAGCGGGAGTCTCTAAGGAGCAGTTCTTC. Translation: CATSDPKGLAGVSKEQFF.

Written as DNA, the CDR3 is TGTGCCAGCGGAGGCAGGGGGTCCTACGAGCAGTACTTC. Translating it yields CASGGRGSYEQYF. The rearrangement joins TRBV13 to TRBJ2-7; 7 bases are shared with TRBD1. The germline V gene has CDR1 PRHDT and CDR2 FYEKMQ (reference sequence). V trimming: 8 bases; J trimming: 1 base; junction bases outside the gene matches: 5. This CDR3 is built from 13 residues. Full variable domain (remainder filled in from reference TRBV13 and TRBJ2-7): AAGVIQSPRHLIKEKRETATLKCYPIPRHDTVYWYQQGPGQDPQFLISFYEKMQSDKGSIPDRFSAQQFSDYHSELNMSSLELGDSALYFCASGGRGSYEQYFGPGTRLTVT.

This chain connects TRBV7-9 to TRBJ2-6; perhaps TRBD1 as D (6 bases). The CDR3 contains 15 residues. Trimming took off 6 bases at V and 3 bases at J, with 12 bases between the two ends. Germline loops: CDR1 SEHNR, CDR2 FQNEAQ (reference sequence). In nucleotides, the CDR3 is TGTGCCAGCAGACCCACAGGGCTTGGGGCCAACGTCCTGACTTTC. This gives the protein CASRPTGLGANVLTF.

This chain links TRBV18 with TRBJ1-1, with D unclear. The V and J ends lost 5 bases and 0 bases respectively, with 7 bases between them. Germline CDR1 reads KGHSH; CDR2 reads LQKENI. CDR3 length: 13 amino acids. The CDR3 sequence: CASSEGMNTEAFF. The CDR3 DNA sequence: TGTGCCAGCTCAGAGGGCATGAACACTGAAGCTTTCTTT.

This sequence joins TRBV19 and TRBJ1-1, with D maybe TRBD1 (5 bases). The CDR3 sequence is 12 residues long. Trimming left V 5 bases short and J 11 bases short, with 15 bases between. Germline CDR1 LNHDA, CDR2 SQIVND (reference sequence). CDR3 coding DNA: TGTGCCAGTAGTCAGCGGGGACTGTCTGCTTTCTTT. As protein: CASSQRGLSAFF.

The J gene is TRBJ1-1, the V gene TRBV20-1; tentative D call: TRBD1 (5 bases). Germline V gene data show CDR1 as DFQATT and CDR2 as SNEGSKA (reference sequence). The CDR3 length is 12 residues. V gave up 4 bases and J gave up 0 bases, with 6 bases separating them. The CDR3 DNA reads TGCAGTGCTACGACAGTGAACACTGAAGCTTTCTTT. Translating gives CSATTVNTEAFF.

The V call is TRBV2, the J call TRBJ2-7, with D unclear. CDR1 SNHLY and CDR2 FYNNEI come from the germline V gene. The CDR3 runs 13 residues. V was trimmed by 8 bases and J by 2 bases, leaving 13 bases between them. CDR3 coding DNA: TGTGCCAGCGGGGTCCCTTTAACCTACGAGCAGTACTTC. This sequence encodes CASGVPLTYEQYF.